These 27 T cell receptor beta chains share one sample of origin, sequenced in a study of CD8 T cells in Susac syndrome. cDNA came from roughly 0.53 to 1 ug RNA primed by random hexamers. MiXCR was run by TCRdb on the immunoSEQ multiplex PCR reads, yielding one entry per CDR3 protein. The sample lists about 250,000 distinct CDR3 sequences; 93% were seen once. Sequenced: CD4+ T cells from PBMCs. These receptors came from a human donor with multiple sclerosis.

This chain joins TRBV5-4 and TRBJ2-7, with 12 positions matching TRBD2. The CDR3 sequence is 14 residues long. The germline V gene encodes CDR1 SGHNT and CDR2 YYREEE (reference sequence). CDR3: CTSSLTSGGWEQYV. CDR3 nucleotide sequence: TGTACCAGCAGCCTGACTAGCGGGGGCTGGGAGCAGTACGTC.

The CDR3 coding sequence is TGCGCCAGCAGCTCCCGGGCAGGGGTGGACACCGGGGAGCTGTTTTTT. This encodes CASSSRAGVDTGELFF. The chain recombines TRBV5-1 with TRBJ2-2; D possibly corresponds to TRBD1 (6 bases). This CDR3 has 16 amino acids. The V gene lost 3 bases and the J gene lost 3 bases, with 15 bases spanning the gap. Germline lookup yields CDR1 SGHRS and CDR2 YFSETQ.

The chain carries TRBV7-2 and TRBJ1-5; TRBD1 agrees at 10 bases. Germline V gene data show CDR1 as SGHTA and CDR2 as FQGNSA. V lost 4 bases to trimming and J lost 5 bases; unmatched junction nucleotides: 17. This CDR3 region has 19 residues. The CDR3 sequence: CASSSRHPLTGGQDQPQHF. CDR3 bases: TGTGCCAGCAGCTCACGGCACCCACTGACAGGGGGCCAGGATCAGCCCCAGCATTTT.

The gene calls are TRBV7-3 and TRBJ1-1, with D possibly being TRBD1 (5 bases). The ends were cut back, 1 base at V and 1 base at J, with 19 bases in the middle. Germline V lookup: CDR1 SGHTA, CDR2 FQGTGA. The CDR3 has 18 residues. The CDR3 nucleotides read TGTGCCAGCAGCTTAATGGGGGGGATGACAGCCCAGAACACTGAAGCTTTCTTT. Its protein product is CASSLMGGMTAQNTEAFF. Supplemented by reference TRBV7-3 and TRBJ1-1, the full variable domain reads GAGVSQTPSNKVTEKGKYVELRCDPISGHTALYWYRQSLGQGPEFLIYFQGTGAADDSGLPNDRFFAVRPEGSVSTLKIQRTERGDSAVYLCASSLMGGMTAQNTEAFFGQGTRLTVV.

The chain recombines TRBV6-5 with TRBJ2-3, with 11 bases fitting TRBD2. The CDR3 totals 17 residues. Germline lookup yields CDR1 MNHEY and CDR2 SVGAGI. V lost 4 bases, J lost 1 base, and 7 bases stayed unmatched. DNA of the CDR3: TGTGCCAGCAGTTTTAGCGGGAGGGCCCTCGGCACAGATACGCAGTATTTT. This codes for CASSFSGRALGTDTQYF.

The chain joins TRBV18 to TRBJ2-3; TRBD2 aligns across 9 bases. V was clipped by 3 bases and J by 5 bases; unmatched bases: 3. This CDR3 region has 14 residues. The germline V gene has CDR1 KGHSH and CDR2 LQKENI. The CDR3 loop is CASSPGLAKDTQYF. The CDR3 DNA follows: TGTGCCAGCTCACCGGGACTAGCTAAAGATACGCAGTATTTT.

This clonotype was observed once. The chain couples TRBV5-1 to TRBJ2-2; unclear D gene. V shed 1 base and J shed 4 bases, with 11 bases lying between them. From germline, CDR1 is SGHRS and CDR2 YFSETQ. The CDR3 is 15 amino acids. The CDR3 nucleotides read TGCGCCAGCAGCTTGTCGGTGTCGACCACCGGGGAGCTGTTTTTT. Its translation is CASSLSVSTTGELFF. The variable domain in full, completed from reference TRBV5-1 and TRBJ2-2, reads KAGVTQTPRYLIKTRGQQVTLSCSPISGHRSVSWYQQTPGQGLQFLFEYFSETQRNKGNFPGRFSGRQFSNSRSEMNVSTLELGDSALYLCASSLSVSTTGELFFGEGSRLTVL.

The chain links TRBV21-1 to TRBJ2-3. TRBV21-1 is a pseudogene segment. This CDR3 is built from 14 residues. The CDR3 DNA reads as TGTGCCAGCAGCATAATGGGGTGCACAGATACGCAGTATTTT. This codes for CASSIMGCTDTQYF.

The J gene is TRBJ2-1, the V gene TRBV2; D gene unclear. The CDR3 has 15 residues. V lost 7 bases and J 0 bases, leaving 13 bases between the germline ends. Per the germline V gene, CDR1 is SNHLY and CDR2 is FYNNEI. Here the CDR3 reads CASNLEDISYNEQFF. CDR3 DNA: TGTGCCAGCAACCTCGAAGACATCTCCTACAATGAGCAGTTCTTC.

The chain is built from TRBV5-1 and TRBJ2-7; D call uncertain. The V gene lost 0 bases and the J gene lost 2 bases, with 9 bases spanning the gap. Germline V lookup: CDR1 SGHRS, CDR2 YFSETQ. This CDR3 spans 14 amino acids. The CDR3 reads CASSLAASPYEQYF. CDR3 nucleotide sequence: TGCGCCAGCAGCTTGGCCGCCAGCCCCTACGAGCAGTACTTC. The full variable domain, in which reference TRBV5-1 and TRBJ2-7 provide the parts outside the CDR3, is KAGVTQTPRYLIKTRGQQVTLSCSPISGHRSVSWYQQTPGQGLQFLFEYFSETQRNKGNFPGRFSGRQFSNSRSEMNVSTLELGDSALYLCASSLAASPYEQYFGPGTRLTVT.

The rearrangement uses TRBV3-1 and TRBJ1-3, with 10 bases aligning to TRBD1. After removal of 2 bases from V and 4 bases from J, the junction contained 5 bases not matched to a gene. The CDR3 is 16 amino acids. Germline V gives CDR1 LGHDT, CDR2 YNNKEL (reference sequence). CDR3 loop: CASSQRQGASGNTIYF. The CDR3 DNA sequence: TGTGCCAGCAGCCAACGACAGGGGGCTTCGGGAAACACCATATATTTT.

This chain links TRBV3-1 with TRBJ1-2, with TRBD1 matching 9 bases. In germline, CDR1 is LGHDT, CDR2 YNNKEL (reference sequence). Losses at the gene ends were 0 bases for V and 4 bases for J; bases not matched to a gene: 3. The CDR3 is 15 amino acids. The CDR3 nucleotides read TGTGCCAGCAGCCAAGATTTACAGGGGGCCTATGGCTACACCTTC. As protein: CASSQDLQGAYGYTF.

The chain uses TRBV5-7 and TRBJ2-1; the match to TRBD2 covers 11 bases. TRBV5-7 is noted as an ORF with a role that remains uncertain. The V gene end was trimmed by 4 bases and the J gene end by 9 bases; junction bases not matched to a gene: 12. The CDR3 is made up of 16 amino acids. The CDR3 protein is CASSASSGGAFGEQFF. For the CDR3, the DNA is TGTGCCAGCAGCGCCAGTAGCGGGGGGGCCTTTGGTGAGCAGTTCTTC.

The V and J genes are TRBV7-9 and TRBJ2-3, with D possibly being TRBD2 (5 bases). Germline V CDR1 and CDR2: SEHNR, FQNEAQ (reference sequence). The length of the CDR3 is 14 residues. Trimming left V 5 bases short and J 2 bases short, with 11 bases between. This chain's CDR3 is CASSGGAATDTQYF. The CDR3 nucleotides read TGTGCCAGCAGCGGAGGAGCCGCCACAGATACGCAGTATTTT. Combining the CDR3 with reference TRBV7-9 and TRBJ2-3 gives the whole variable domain DTGVSQNPRHKITKRGQNVTFRCDPISEHNRLYWYRQTLGQGPEFLTYFQNEAQLEKSRLLSDRFSAERPKGSFSTLEIQRTEQGDSAMYLCASSGGAATDTQYFGPGTRLTVL.

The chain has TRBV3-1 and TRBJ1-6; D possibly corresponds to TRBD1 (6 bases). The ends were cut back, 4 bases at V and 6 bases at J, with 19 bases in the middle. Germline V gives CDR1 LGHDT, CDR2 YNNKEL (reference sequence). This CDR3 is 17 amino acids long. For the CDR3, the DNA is TGTGCCAGCAGCCTTGGGACACTCCGAACCTCTAATTCACCCCTCCACTTT. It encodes CASSLGTLRTSNSPLHF.

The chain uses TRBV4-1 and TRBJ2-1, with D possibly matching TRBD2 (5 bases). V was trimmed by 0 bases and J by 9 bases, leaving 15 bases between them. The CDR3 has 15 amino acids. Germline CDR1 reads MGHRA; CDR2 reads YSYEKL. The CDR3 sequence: CASSQEDALAGEQFF. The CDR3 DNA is TGCGCCAGCAGCCAAGAGGACGCCCTAGCTGGTGAGCAGTTCTTC.

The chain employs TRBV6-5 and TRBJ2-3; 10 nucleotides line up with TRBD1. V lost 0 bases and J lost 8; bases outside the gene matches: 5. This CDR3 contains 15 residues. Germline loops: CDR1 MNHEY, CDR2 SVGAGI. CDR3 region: CASSYSGQGMGTQYF. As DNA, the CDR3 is TGTGCCAGCAGTTACTCGGGACAGGGGATGGGTACGCAGTATTTT.

The CDR3 loop is CATRDGGQETQYF. CDR3 in DNA: TGTGCCACCAGGGACGGGGGACAAGAGACCCAGTACTTC. This sequence joins TRBV24-1 and TRBJ2-5, with TRBD2 as a possible D gene (6 bases). Germline V gives CDR1 KGHDR, CDR2 SFDVKD. The ends were cut back, 7 bases at V and 2 bases at J, with 10 bases in the middle. The CDR3 totals 13 residues.

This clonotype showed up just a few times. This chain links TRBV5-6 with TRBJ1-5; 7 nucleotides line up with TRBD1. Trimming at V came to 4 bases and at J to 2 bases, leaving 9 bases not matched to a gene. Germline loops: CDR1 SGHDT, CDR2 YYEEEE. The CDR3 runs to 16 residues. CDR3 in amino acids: CASSQTGYRGNQPQHF. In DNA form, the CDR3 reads TGTGCCAGCAGCCAGACAGGGTATCGGGGCAATCAGCCCCAGCATTTT.

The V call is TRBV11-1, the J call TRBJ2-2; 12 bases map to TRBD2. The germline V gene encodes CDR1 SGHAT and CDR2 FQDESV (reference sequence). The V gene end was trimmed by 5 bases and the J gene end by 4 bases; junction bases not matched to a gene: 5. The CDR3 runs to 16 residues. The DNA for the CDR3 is TGTGCCAGCAGCCGGCAGACTAGCGGGAGCACCGGGGAGCTGTTTTTT. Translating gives CASSRQTSGSTGELFF. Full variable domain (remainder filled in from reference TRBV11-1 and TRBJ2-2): EAEVAQSPRYKITEKSQAVAFWCDPISGHATLYWYRQILGQGPELLVQFQDESVVDDSQLPKDRFSAERLKGVDSTLKIQPAELGDSAMYLCASSRQTSGSTGELFFGEGSRLTVL.

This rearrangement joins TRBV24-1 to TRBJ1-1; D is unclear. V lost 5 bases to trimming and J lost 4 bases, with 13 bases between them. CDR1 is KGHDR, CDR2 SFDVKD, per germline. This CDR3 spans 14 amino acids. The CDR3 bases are TGTGCCACCAGTGGAGGTTCGGAATTCACTGAAGCTTTCTTT. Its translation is CATSGGSEFTEAFF.

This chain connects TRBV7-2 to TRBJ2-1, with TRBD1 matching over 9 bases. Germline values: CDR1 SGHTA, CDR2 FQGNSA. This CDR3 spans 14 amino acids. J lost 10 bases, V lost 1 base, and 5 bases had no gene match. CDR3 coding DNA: TGTGCCAGCAGCTTAGGGACAGGGGTCGAGGAGCAGTTCTTC. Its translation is CASSLGTGVEEQFF. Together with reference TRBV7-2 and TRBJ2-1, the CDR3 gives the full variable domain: GAGVSQSPSNKVTEKGKDVELRCDPISGHTALYWYRQSLGQGLEFLIYFQGNSAPDKSGLPSDRFSAERTGGSVSTLTIQRTQQEDSAVYLCASSLGTGVEEQFFGPGTRLTVL.

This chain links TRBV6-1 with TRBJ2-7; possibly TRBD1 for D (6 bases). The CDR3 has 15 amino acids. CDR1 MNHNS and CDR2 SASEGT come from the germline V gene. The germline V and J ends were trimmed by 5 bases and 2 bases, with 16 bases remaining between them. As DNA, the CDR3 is TGTGCCAGCAGTTATGACAGGCCTACCACCTACGAGCAGTACGTC. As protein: CASSYDRPTTYEQYV.

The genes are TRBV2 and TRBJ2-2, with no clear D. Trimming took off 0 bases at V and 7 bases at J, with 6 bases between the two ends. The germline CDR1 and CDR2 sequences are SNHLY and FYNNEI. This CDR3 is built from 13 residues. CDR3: CASSEAGFGELFF. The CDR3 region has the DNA TGTGCCAGCAGTGAAGCAGGGTTCGGGGAGCTGTTTTTT.

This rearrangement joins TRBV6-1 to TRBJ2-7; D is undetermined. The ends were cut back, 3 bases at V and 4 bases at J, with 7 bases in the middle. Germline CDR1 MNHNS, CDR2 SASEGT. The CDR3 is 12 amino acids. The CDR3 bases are TGTGCCAGCAGTGACCAGGCGTACGAGCAGTACTTC. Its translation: CASSDQAYEQYF.

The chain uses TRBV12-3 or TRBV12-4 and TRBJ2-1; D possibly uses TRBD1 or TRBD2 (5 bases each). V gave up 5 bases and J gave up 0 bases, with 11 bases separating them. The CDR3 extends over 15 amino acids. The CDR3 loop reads CASSGWGSSYNEQFF. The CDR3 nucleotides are TGTGCCAGCAGTGGTTGGGGGAGCTCCTACAATGAGCAGTTCTTC.

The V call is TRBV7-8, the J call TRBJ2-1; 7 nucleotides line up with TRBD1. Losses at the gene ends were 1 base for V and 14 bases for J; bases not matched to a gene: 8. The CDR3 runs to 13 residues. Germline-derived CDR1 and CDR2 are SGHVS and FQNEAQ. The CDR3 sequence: CASSLGKGAGEFF. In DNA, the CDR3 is TGTGCCAGCAGCTTAGGGAAGGGGGCAGGGGAGTTCTTC.